Listed below are T cell receptor beta chains from one sample, sequenced in a study of CD8+ T cells in alopecia areata. Clones were read by immunoSEQ multiplex PCR, and TCRdb kept only the in-frame ones, dropping some. The sample yields more than 90,000 clones, 55% to 70% seen once. Source material: CD4+ T cells sorted from blood. The source is a human donor in good health. The CDR3 runs from the conserved cysteine through the conserved F or W. The D gene is left open where the match is weak. Where a row states a size, it is once, few, many or the class of an expanded clone; other rows omit it.

abundance,d_gene,v_gene,len,j_gene,CDR3aa,CDR3nt
NA,TRBD2,TRBV7-9,15,TRBJ2-6,CASRGGVAGANVLTF,TGTGCCAGCAGGGGAGGGGTCGCTGGGGCCAACGTCCTGACTTTC
NA,NA,TRBV14,17,TRBJ2-6,CASSPTGRRTGANVLTF,TGTGCCAGCAGCCCAACAGGGAGGAGAACTGGGGCCAACGTCCTGACTTTC
NA,NA,TRBV5-6,13,TRBJ2-7,CASSSGMNYEQYF,TGTGCCAGCAGTTCGGGAATGAATTACGAGCAGTACTTC
NA,TRBD1,TRBV11-2,14,TRBJ2-7,CASSQGARTYEQYF,TGTGCCAGCAGCCAGGGGGCCCGAACCTACGAGCAGTACTTC
NA,NA,TRBV30,12,TRBJ2-7,CAWRQSSYEQYF,TGTGCCTGGAGACAGAGCTCCTACGAGCAGTACTTC
NA,NA,TRBV23-1,17,TRBJ1-2,CASSQSQGFRGVSGYTF,TGCGCCAGCAGTCAATCTCAGGGGTTTCGGGGAGTAAGCGGCTACACCTTC
NA,NA,TRBV29-1,13,TRBJ2-1,CSVRGTSYNEQFF,TGCAGCGTTAGAGGGACCTCCTACAATGAGCAGTTCTTC
NA,TRBD1,TRBV29-1,14,TRBJ1-2,CSVDRDRGASGYTF,TGCAGCGTTGACCGGGACAGGGGGGCTTCTGGCTACACCTTC
NA,NA,TRBV20-1,11,TRBJ1-1,CSATSGLQAFF,TGCAGTGCTACTTCGGGCTTGCAGGCTTTCTTT
NA,TRBD1,TRBV5-1,14,TRBJ1-1,CASSWGTGNTEAFF,TGCGCCAGCAGCTGGGGGACAGGGAACACTGAAGCTTTCTTT
NA,NA,TRBV4-2,17,TRBJ2-7,CASSQAGGAGSSYEQYF,TGTGCCAGCAGCCAAGCCGGGGGCGCCGGTAGCTCCTACGAGCAGTACTTC
few,TRBD1,TRBV29-1,14,TRBJ1-1,CSAVGDRVKTEAFF,TGCAGCGCCGTCGGGGACAGGGTTAAAACTGAAGCTTTCTTT
NA,NA,TRBV25-1,12,TRBJ2-7,CASSEARGEQYF,TGTGCCAGCAGTGAAGCGAGGGGCGAGCAGTACTTC
NA,TRBD2,TRBV30,18,TRBJ2-1,CAWSGYSGGGSSYNEQFF,TGTGCCTGGAGTGGGTATAGCGGGGGGGGTAGCTCCTACAATGAGCAGTTCTTC
NA,NA,TRBV11-2,13,TRBJ2-1,CASSLGLNNEQFF,TGTGCCAGCAGCTTAGGGCTAAACAATGAGCAGTTCTTC
NA,NA,TRBV5-1,14,TRBJ1-1,CASSLSPGNTEAFF,TGCGCCAGCAGCCTTAGTCCGGGGAACACTGAAGCTTTCTTT
NA,TRBD1,TRBV4-2,16,TRBJ1-1,CASSLGTGGPEGEAFF,TGTGCCAGCAGCCTTGGGACAGGGGGCCCTGAAGGAGAAGCTTTCTTT
NA,NA,TRBV30,13,TRBJ1-1,CACQDRLNTEAFF,TGTGCCTGCCAGGACCGATTGAACACTGAAGCTTTCTTT
NA,NA,TRBV5-4,15,TRBJ2-5,CALAHGGGFQETQYF,TGTGCCCTCGCTCACGGCGGGGGCTTCCAAGAGACCCAGTACTTC
NA,NA,TRBV29-1,14,TRBJ1-2,CSVPKRSGLYGYTF,TGCAGCGTTCCCAAGCGGAGCGGCCTCTATGGCTACACCTTC
NA,NA,TRBV30,12,TRBJ1-1,CAWNFRGGEAFF,TGTGCCTGGAATTTTCGTGGGGGAGAAGCTTTCTTT
NA,NA,TRBV29-1,12,TRBJ1-2,CSVGALRDGYTF,TGCAGCGTCGGGGCCTTGAGGGATGGCTACACCTTC
NA,TRBD2,TRBV27,14,TRBJ2-3,CASSLSSGGDTQYF,TGTGCCAGCAGTTTATCTAGCGGGGGGGATACGCAGTATTTT
few,NA,TRBV6-5,14,TRBJ1-3,CASRSTGTGNTIYF,TGTGCCAGCAGAAGTACCGGGACTGGAAACACCATATATTTT
NA,NA,TRBV30,15,TRBJ2-2,CAWSVSGARAGELFF,TGTGCCTGGAGTGTATCGGGGGCGAGGGCCGGGGAGCTGTTTTTT
NA,NA,TRBV29-1,13,TRBJ1-2,CSVREGTSYGYTF,TGCAGCGTTCGTGAGGGGACAAGCTATGGCTACACCTTC
NA,NA,TRBV30,11,TRBJ1-2,CAWMRGAGYTF,TGTGCCTGGATGCGTGGGGCAGGCTACACCTTC
NA,NA,TRBV5-1,16,TRBJ1-1,CASSSRDANGNTEAFF,TGCGCCAGCAGCAGCCGGGACGCAAATGGGAACACTGAAGCTTTCTTT
NA,NA,TRBV29-1,10,TRBJ1-1,CSAQRGEAFF,TGCAGCGCCCAGAGGGGTGAAGCTTTCTTT
few,TRBD1,TRBV5-4,17,TRBJ1-6,CATNVGAGGVGGSPLHF,TGTGCCACTAACGTCGGGGCAGGGGGCGTGGGAGGATCACCCCTCCACTTT
NA,NA,TRBV27,16,TRBJ1-6,CASSSLETGRNSPLHF,TGTGCCAGCAGTTCCCTCGAGACGGGCAGAAATTCACCCCTCCACTTT
NA,NA,TRBV4-1,15,TRBJ2-3,CASSQAGTRGDTQYF,TGCGCCAGCAGCCAAGCCGGGACACGCGGGGATACGCAGTATTTT